This T cell receptor (beta chain) was captured in a study of identical twins. TCRdb reanalysed the 5' RACE reads using MiXCR and keeps one entry per CDR3 protein. Of 350,000 or so distinct CDR3 sequences detected, approximately 8.7% appear once; the ten largest clones hold under 9.5%. This clonotype showed up just a few times. CDR1 and CDR2 (germline): DFQATT, SNEGSKA (reference sequence). Trimming removed 3 bases at V and 4 bases at J, with 9 bases between. This CDR3 has 13 residues. V is TRBV20-1 and J is TRBJ2-2, with D perhaps TRBD2 (6 bases). The sequenced sample was naive T cells sorted from blood. This receptor was identified in a woman between 45 and 65 years old in good health. The CDR3, as DNA: TGCAGTGCTAGCAAGCGGGTCACCGGGGAGCTGTTTTTT. Its translation is CSASKRVTGELFF.